The 14 T cell receptor beta chains in this list originate from one sample, sequenced in a study of vaccination effects on CD4 cells after COVID-19 (dated by TCRdb to between 2021 and 2024). Antigens of these TCRs are unknown. In the ViraFEST assay, PBMC were stimulated with viral peptide pools, and antigen-specific CD4+ T cell clonotypes were then identified by expansion using TCR sequencing. After about 10 days of culture, CD4+ T cells were isolated with the EasySep CD4+ T cell isolation kit. Two doses of either the BNT162b2 or the mRNA-1273 mRNA SARS-CoV-2 vaccine were administered to participants. The library came from the immunoSEQ multiplex PCR assay. The table was pulled from immuneACCESS by TCRdb, which kept in-frame rearrangements only. Such tables lose some clones; where checked, under half of the loss comes from unresolved V genes, and the rest has no known cause. Recorded for this sample are 30,000 or so clones; 65% to 80% of them occurred a single time. The ten top clones hold 9% to 10% of the sample.

The source material was CD4+ T cells from PBMCs cultured with HCoV-NL63 spike peptides, sampled after COVID-19 vaccination. In light of the paper, this sample's cell subset or site label describes: HCoV-NL63 spike overlapping peptide pool stimulation. The receptors were gathered from a human donor who received a COVID-19 vaccine.

This chain joins TRBV3-1 (or the pseudogene TRBV3-2) and TRBJ1-6, with 7 bases lining up with TRBD1. J gave up 3 bases and V 6 bases, and 8 bases lay outside the gene matches. In germline, CDR1 is LGHDT, CDR2 YNNKEL (reference sequence). CDR3 length equals 16 residues. Written as DNA, the CDR3 is TGTGCCAGCAGTAATACAGGGGTTCGCTATAATTCACCCCTCCACTTT. Encoded protein: CASSNTGVRYNSPLHF.

The rearrangement joins TRBV6-6 to TRBJ2-3; TRBD2 aligns across 7 bases. The CDR3 is 16 amino acids. V was clipped by 2 bases and J by 2 bases; unmatched bases: 7. Looked up from germline, CDR1 is MNHNY and CDR2 is SVGAGI (reference sequence). CDR3 coding DNA: TGTGCCAGCAGTTACGTACGGGGGACTAACACAGATACGCAGTATTTT. Residues: CASSYVRGTNTDTQYF.

The rearrangement uses TRBV10-1 and TRBJ2-7; tentative D call: TRBD2 (6 bases). CDR1 and CDR2 (germline): WNHNN, SYGVQD (reference sequence). The CDR3 is 14 residues long. The V gene lost 4 bases and the J gene lost 0 bases, with 10 bases spanning the gap. The CDR3, as DNA: TGCGCCAGCAGTGGGGTCGGGAGCTCCTACGAGCAGTACTTC. It yields the protein CASSGVGSSYEQYF.

The V gene is TRBV2, the J gene TRBJ1-1, with D perhaps TRBD1 (5 bases). Trimming removed 8 bases from V and 0 bases from J, with 16 bases in between. Germline loops: CDR1 SNHLY, CDR2 FYNNEI. This CDR3 contains 15 residues. In DNA, the CDR3 is TGTGCCAGCGGTGGGGCAGGGCCTATGAACACTGAAGCTTTCTTT. Encoded protein: CASGGAGPMNTEAFF. Supplemented by reference TRBV2 and TRBJ1-1, the full variable domain reads EPEVTQTPSHQVTQMGQEVILRCVPISNHLYFYWYRQILGQKVEFLVSFYNNEISEKSEIFDDQFSVERPDGSNFTLKIRSTKLEDSAMYFCASGGAGPMNTEAFFGQGTRLTVV.

This clone was observed once. This sequence joins TRBV5-3 and TRBJ1-4; 9 bases map to TRBD1. TRBV5-3 is an open reading frame, and its role is uncertain. The J segment lost 5 bases and the V segment lost 4 bases, leaving 3 bases of the junction unmatched. This CDR3 spans 14 amino acids. As DNA, the CDR3 is TGTGCCAGAAGCCGGACAGGGGAGAATGAAAAACTGTTTTTT. The encoded protein is CARSRTGENEKLFF.

The chain joins TRBV7-2 to TRBJ2-2, with TRBD2 identical over 8 bases. This CDR3 spans 16 amino acids. Germline V CDR1 and CDR2: SGHTA, FQGNSA. V shed 1 base, J shed 6 bases, and the junction held 7 bases outside the gene matches. The CDR3 is CASSLGGGRLAGELFF. In DNA, the CDR3 is TGTGCCAGCAGCTTAGGAGGCGGGAGGTTAGCCGGGGAGCTGTTTTTT.

J is TRBJ2-1 and V is TRBV18, with TRBD2 matching over 8 bases. The CDR3 covers 19 residues. Germline V gives CDR1 KGHSH, CDR2 LQKENI. J was trimmed by 0 bases and V by 2 bases; bases with no gene match: 12. The CDR3, as DNA: TGTGCCAGCTCACCAGACCTTAGCGGGAACAGTAGCTCCTACAATGAGCAGTTCTTC. Protein product: CASSPDLSGNSSSYNEQFF. Together with reference TRBV18 and TRBJ2-1, the CDR3 gives the full variable domain: NAGVMQNPRHLVRRRGQEARLRCSPMKGHSHVYWYRQLPEEGLKFMVYLQKENIIDESGMPKERFSAEFPKEGPSILRIQQVVRGDSAAYFCASSPDLSGNSSSYNEQFFGPGTRLTVL.

CDR3 amino acids: CASSYSEILDSPLHF. The CDR3 region has the DNA TGTGCCAGCAGTTACTCAGAAATTTTGGATTCACCCCTCCACTTT. The chain employs TRBV6-5 and TRBJ1-6; D is unresolved. V was shortened by 0 bases and J by 8 bases, with 11 bases between the two germline ends. The CDR3 is 15 amino acids. Germline lookup yields CDR1 MNHEY and CDR2 SVGAGI.

This chain connects TRBV20-1 to TRBJ2-1; TRBD2 agrees at 10 bases. V trimming: 3 bases; J trimming: 3 bases; junction bases outside the gene matches: 11. Germline assignment: CDR1 DFQATT and CDR2 SNEGSKA (reference sequence). This CDR3 is 17 amino acids long. The CDR3 reads CSASPAGGPILYNEQFF. The CDR3 bases are TGCAGTGCTAGTCCAGCGGGAGGGCCGATTCTCTACAATGAGCAGTTCTTC.

This clone showed up just a few times. The V call is TRBV5-1, the J call TRBJ2-1, with 12 bases identical to TRBD2. The V gene's germline CDR1 is SGHRS and CDR2 YFSETQ. The length of the CDR3 is 14 residues. Germline trimming cut 2 bases from V and 10 bases from J; bases unmatched to any gene: 4. In DNA form, the CDR3 reads TGCGCCAGCAGCTTTCTAGCGGGAGGGGGGGAGCAGTTCTTC. It translates to CASSFLAGGGEQFF.

The chain links TRBV6-4 to TRBJ2-5; TRBD2 is a possible D gene (5 bases). Germline V gene lookup returns CDR1 MRHNA and CDR2 SNTAGT. The CDR3 loop spans 13 amino acids. V lost 3 bases and J lost 2, with 7 bases in between. The CDR3 DNA reads TGTGCCAGCAGTGAAACTAGACAAGAGACCCAGTACTTC. Translated: CASSETRQETQYF.

Here the CDR3 reads CASSPSLAGNNEQFF. The CDR3 region has the DNA TGTGCCAGCAGCCCCTCACTAGCGGGGAACAATGAGCAGTTCTTC. This rearrangement joins TRBV5-4 to TRBJ2-1; 10 nucleotides match TRBD2. The ends lost 4 bases at V and 5 bases at J; junction bases unmatched: 6. The length of the CDR3 is 15 residues. CDR1 SGHNT and CDR2 YYREEE come from the germline V gene (reference sequence).

The rearrangement uses TRBV7-8 and TRBJ1-2; 10 bases are a match to TRBD1. The V segment lost 0 bases and the J segment 8 bases; nucleotides outside the gene matches: 3. The CDR3 contains 14 residues. Looked up from germline, CDR1 is SGHVS and CDR2 is FQNEAQ. The CDR3 DNA reads as TGTGCCAGCAGCTTAGCGACAGGGGGCAAAGGCTACACCTTC. It is translated as CASSLATGGKGYTF.

This rearrangement joins TRBV11-2 to TRBJ2-1; 7 nucleotides agree with TRBD2. From germline, CDR1 is SGHAT and CDR2 FQNNGV. This CDR3 spans 16 amino acids. V gave up 0 bases and J gave up 10 bases; unmatched junction bases: 12. The CDR3 DNA reads TGTGCCAGCAGCTTAGAGCCTAGCGGCCCCAGTAACGAGCAGTTCTTC. As protein: CASSLEPSGPSNEQFF.